These 27 T cell receptor beta chains originate from one sample sequenced in a study of blood T cell repertoires in COVID-19. The assay was immunoSEQ multiplex PCR, and TCRdb's table has in-frame clones only and misses some. This table holds a few hundred thousand clones, around 86% found once. The sequenced sample consisted of peripheral blood. The receptor source for this set is a woman in her 70s with active or convalescent COVID-19.

V and J are TRBV5-1 and TRBJ1-2, with TRBD1 matching over 8 bases. The CDR3 runs 16 residues. The V gene's germline CDR1 is SGHRS and CDR2 YFSETQ. J gave up 3 bases and V 0 bases, and 7 bases lay outside the gene matches. The CDR3 protein is CASSLAFGQGDYGYTF. Here the CDR3 DNA reads TGCGCCAGCAGCTTGGCCTTCGGACAGGGAGACTATGGCTACACCTTC.

J is TRBJ1-2 and V is TRBV5-1; D unclear. Trimming took 5 bases from V and 1 from J, leaving 9 bases between them. Germline V CDR1 and CDR2: SGHRS, YFSETQ. The CDR3 consists of 13 residues. The CDR3 region is CASSASGNYGYTF. As DNA, the CDR3 is TGCGCCAGCAGTGCGAGTGGTAACTATGGCTACACCTTC.

The chain recombines TRBV6-5 with TRBJ1-2; 7 bases are shared with TRBD1. Germline CDR1 reads MNHEY; CDR2 reads SVGAGI. CDR3 length: 14 amino acids. Losses at the gene ends were 8 bases for V and 7 bases for J; bases not matched to a gene: 13. CDR3 region: CASVRDSSWGGYTF. The CDR3 nucleotides read TGTGCCAGCGTTAGGGACAGCTCTTGGGGTGGCTACACCTTC.

The gene calls are TRBV18 and TRBJ2-1; 11 positions agree with TRBD2. Germline V gives CDR1 KGHSH, CDR2 LQKENI. V dropped 0 bases and J dropped 7; count of bases not matched to a gene: 5. This CDR3 has 16 residues. CDR3 sequence: CASSPPLAGGLNEQFF. CDR3 nucleotide sequence: TGTGCCAGCTCACCACCGTTAGCGGGGGGGCTAAATGAGCAGTTCTTC.

V gene TRBV5-1 combines with J gene TRBJ2-1; 9 nucleotides agree with TRBD1. The CDR3 consists of 15 residues. The germline V gene has CDR1 SGHRS and CDR2 YFSETQ. V dropped 0 bases and J dropped 5; count of bases not matched to a gene: 3. CDR3 coding DNA: TGCGCCAGCAGCTTGGGAGGGACAGGGAACAATGAGCAGTTCTTC. This encodes CASSLGGTGNNEQFF.

The chain couples TRBV7-8 to TRBJ1-2; TRBD1 agrees at 7 bases. V dropped 5 bases and J dropped 4; count of bases not matched to a gene: 7. The CDR3 runs 14 residues. In germline, CDR1 is SGHVS, CDR2 FQNEAQ. DNA of the CDR3: TGTGCCAGCAGCGCGACAGGGCAGGTCTATGGCTACACCTTC. Translating gives CASSATGQVYGYTF.

J is TRBJ1-5 and V is TRBV7-2; TRBD1 is a possible D gene (6 bases). The CDR3 is 14 residues long. In germline, CDR1 is SGHTA, CDR2 FQGNSA. Trimming left V 2 bases short and J 5 bases short, with 10 bases between. CDR3 bases: TGTGCCAGCAGCTTACGGCGGGGGCATCAGCCCCAGCATTTT. Protein sequence: CASSLRRGHQPQHF.

V and J are TRBV5-8 and TRBJ1-5; D call uncertain. The CDR3 consists of 15 residues. Germline assignment: CDR1 SGHTS and CDR2 YDEGEE. V gave up 3 bases and J gave up 4 bases, with 14 bases separating them. CDR3 DNA: TGTGCCAGCAGCTGGCTTCGGGGATTAAATCAGCCCCAGCATTTT. Its translation is CASSWLRGLNQPQHF.

This clone was detected once. The gene calls are TRBV10-1 and TRBJ1-3; D is unclear. This CDR3 is 16 amino acids long. Germline values: CDR1 WNHNN, CDR2 SYGVQD (reference sequence). The V end was cut by 4 bases, the J end by 2 bases, with 15 bases between. CDR3 in amino acids: CASSVYGPRAGNTIYF. CDR3 DNA sequence: TGCGCCAGCAGTGTATATGGGCCGAGGGCTGGAAACACCATATATTTT.

The V call is TRBV4-3, the J call TRBJ2-7; tentatively, D is TRBD2 (7 bases). The CDR3 length is 14 residues. Germline V gene data show CDR1 as LGHNA and CDR2 as YSLEER. V was cut by 2 bases and J by 4 bases, with 12 bases left in between. The CDR3 region is CASSQFAGAYEQYF. In DNA, the CDR3 is TGCGCCAGCAGCCAATTTGCGGGGGCGTACGAGCAGTACTTC.

As DNA, the CDR3 is TGTGCCAGCGGAAACGGGGAGACCCAGTACTTC. The encoded protein is CASGNGETQYF. V is TRBV6-5 and J is TRBJ2-5; no reliable D call. CDR1 is MNHEY and CDR2 is SVGAGI in the germline V gene. Trimming shortened V by 8 bases and J by 5 bases, and 9 bases separated the two germline ends. CDR3 length: 11 amino acids.

This clone was seen a single time. CDR3 protein: CATGGGAAVYEQYF. The DNA of the CDR3 is TGTGCCACCGGAGGAGGGGCGGCGGTCTACGAGCAGTACTTC. The gene calls are TRBV15 and TRBJ2-7, with a weak D call TRBD2 (6 bases). V lost 8 bases, J lost 3 bases, and 17 bases lay in between. The CDR3 is made up of 14 amino acids. CDR1 is LNHNV, CDR2 YYDKDF, per germline (reference sequence).

The chain recombines TRBV2 with TRBJ2-1, with D maybe TRBD2 (5 bases). CDR1 is SNHLY, CDR2 FYNNEI, per germline. Trimming stripped 2 bases from V and 15 bases from J, with 11 bases between. The CDR3 is made up of 11 amino acids. CDR3 coding DNA: TGTGCCAGCAGTGAATTCCGCGAGGGGTTCTTC. Amino acids: CASSEFREGFF.

V and J are TRBV14 and TRBJ1-6; no definite D call. The ends were cut back, 3 bases at V and 0 bases at J, with 6 bases in the middle. Germline CDR1 SGHDN, CDR2 FVKESK. This CDR3 spans 15 amino acids. The CDR3 region has the DNA TGTGCCAGCAGCCAGTTTAGCTCCTATAATTCACCCCTCCACTTT. Its protein product is CASSQFSSYNSPLHF.

This rearrangement joins TRBV24-1 to TRBJ1-1; D unresolved. The CDR3 sequence is 13 residues long. Germline CDR1 is KGHDR and CDR2 is SFDVKD. V dropped 4 bases and J dropped 0 bases, with 5 bases sitting between them. The CDR3 region is CATSDRMNTEAFF. CDR3 sequence (DNA): TGTGCCACCAGTGACCGTATGAACACTGAAGCTTTCTTT.

This clone came up a few times. The chain is built from TRBV7-9 and TRBJ1-6; TRBD1 matches at 8 bases. Germline trimming cut 5 bases from V and 7 bases from J; bases unmatched to any gene: 7. Looked up from germline, CDR1 is SEHNR and CDR2 is FQNEAQ (reference sequence). CDR3 length: 15 amino acids. The CDR3 DNA sequence: TGTGCCAGCAGCCCCCAGGGGGCAGGAAATTCACCCCTCCACTTT. Amino acid sequence: CASSPQGAGNSPLHF.

The chain joins TRBV10-1 to TRBJ1-2; D call uncertain. CDR1 and CDR2 from the germline V gene are WNHNN and SYGVQD (reference sequence). The CDR3 has 16 amino acids. Trimming stripped 4 bases from V and 4 bases from J, with 19 bases between. Here the CDR3 DNA reads TGCGCCAGCAGTGGAGAGATAGGGAGGAGCGGCTATGGCTACACCTTC. This sequence encodes CASSGEIGRSGYGYTF.

The chain couples TRBV20-1 to TRBJ2-1; 8 bases fit TRBD2. This CDR3 has 15 residues. Per germline, CDR1 DFQATT and CDR2 SNEGSKA (reference sequence). V shed 3 bases and J 6 bases; nucleotides not matched to a gene: 10. CDR3 nucleotides: TGCAGTGCTAGTGGAGTAAGCGGGGGCCGCAATGAGCAGTTCTTC. Encoded protein: CSASGVSGGRNEQFF.

The chain combines TRBV4-2 with TRBJ1-2; 10 nucleotides line up with TRBD1. Unmatched junction bases numbered 8, after V lost 8 bases and J lost 5 bases. From germline, CDR1 is LGHNA and CDR2 YNFKEQ. CDR3 length equals 14 residues. The CDR3: CASREGTGVYGYTF. The CDR3 DNA reads TGTGCCAGCCGGGAGGGGACAGGGGTTTATGGCTACACCTTC.

The chain links TRBV9 to TRBJ2-7; D possibly corresponds to TRBD1 (6 bases). The V and J ends lost 3 bases and 2 bases respectively, with 15 bases between them. Germline CDR1 is SGDLS and CDR2 is YYNGEE. CDR3 length: 15 amino acids. CDR3 residues: CASSAHEGQPYEQYF. The CDR3 bases are TGTGCCAGCAGCGCCCATGAGGGACAACCCTACGAGCAGTACTTC.

This sequence joins TRBV7-2 and TRBJ1-5; weak D call: TRBD1 (5 bases). Trimming removed 1 base at V and 4 bases at J, with 17 bases between. The V gene's germline CDR1 is SGHTA and CDR2 FQGNSA. This CDR3 has 17 amino acids. CDR3 bases: TGTGCCAGCAGCTTAGAAGGCCGGGGGTTCCCAAATCAGCCCCAGCATTTT. Translated, it gives CASSLEGRGFPNQPQHF.

V usage is TRBV15 and J usage is TRBJ1-5; 7 nucleotides match TRBD1. Trimming removed 1 base from V and 5 bases from J; junction bases left unmatched: 8. Germline assignment: CDR1 LNHNV and CDR2 YYDKDF (reference sequence). The CDR3 length is 16 residues. The CDR3 loop is CATSRVEQGIHQPQHF. CDR3 coding DNA: TGTGCCACCAGCAGAGTCGAACAGGGGATCCATCAGCCCCAGCATTTT.

The J gene is TRBJ1-1, the V gene TRBV6-1; 7 nucleotides align to TRBD1. V shed 8 bases, J shed 3 bases, and the junction held 6 bases outside the gene matches. Germline CDR1 and CDR2: MNHNS and SASEGT. The CDR3 covers 13 residues. The CDR3 sequence: CASAQGGDTEAFF. CDR3 nucleotides: TGTGCCAGCGCCCAAGGGGGCGACACTGAAGCTTTCTTT.

The sample holds one count of this clone. This chain links TRBV7-2 with TRBJ2-5, with 9 positions matching TRBD2. V shed 5 bases, J shed 4 bases, and the junction held 11 bases outside the gene matches. The length of the CDR3 is 16 residues. Germline V gives CDR1 SGHTA, CDR2 FQGNSA. Here the CDR3 reads CASSPAGRGGGETQYF. CDR3 nucleotides: TGTGCCAGCAGCCCCGCCGGGCGGGGGGGCGGAGAGACCCAGTACTTC.

V and J are TRBV18 and TRBJ1-3, with D perhaps matching TRBD1 (6 bases). Germline-derived CDR1 and CDR2 are KGHSH and LQKENI. Trimming cost V 3 bases and J 0 bases, with 21 bases left between them. This CDR3 spans 19 amino acids. The chain's CDR3 is CASSPRTAAVSVSGNTIYF. As DNA, the CDR3 is TGTGCCAGCTCACCCAGGACAGCCGCCGTCTCGGTCTCTGGAAACACCATATATTTT.

The chain couples TRBV24-1 to TRBJ1-1, with D unresolved. The CDR3 covers 14 residues. V was clipped by 4 bases and J by 3 bases, with 11 bases between them. The V gene's germline CDR1 is KGHDR and CDR2 SFDVKD. Here the CDR3 DNA reads TGTGCCACCAGTGACCGTGGGCCGCACACTGAAGCTTTCTTT. This encodes CATSDRGPHTEAFF.

This clone was recorded only once. The CDR3 region is CASSFPGGSTEAFF. Here the CDR3 DNA reads TGTGCCAGCAGCTTCCCAGGGGGATCCACTGAAGCTTTCTTT. The chain combines TRBV11-2 with TRBJ1-1; the match to TRBD1 covers 7 bases. V was pared by 3 bases and J by 4 bases, with 5 bases of the junction left unmatched. This CDR3 has 14 residues. Germline V CDR1 and CDR2: SGHAT, FQNNGV.